This record covers a single T cell receptor (beta chain). Its antigen is still unknown. These data come from a study of radiation and T cells in renal cell carcinoma. Whole-study results and caveats: From baseline, blood top tumor clonotypes peaked at 2 weeks post-radiation.

The CDR3 sequence is 17 residues long. The V gene end was trimmed by 4 bases and the J gene end by 4 bases; junction bases not matched to a gene: 9. Germline V lookup: CDR1 SGHNT, CDR2 YYREEE (reference sequence). Regarding time point: blood 4 weeks post-SBRT, at nephrectomy. Documented treatment: 15 Gy SBRT to primary tumor, nephrectomy 4 weeks later. Clear cell pathology was present in this patient's renal cell carcinoma. The repertoire was sequenced with immunoSEQ multiplex PCR; TCRdb's copy has only in-frame clones and lacks some. The data contain fewer than 80,000 clones, roughly 80% of them singletons.

The material was blood, obtained from a patient whose treatment included radiotherapy and nephrectomy. This chain links TRBV5-4 with TRBJ2-4, with 12 bases matching TRBD2. This TCR was sampled from a woman aged 55-70 years with renal cell carcinoma. In DNA, the CDR3 is TGTGCCAGCAGCCTAGCGGGGGGGCCGAGATCGAAAAACATTCAGTACTTC. Translated: CASSLAGGPRSKNIQYF.